This T cell receptor beta chain was captured in a study of PD-1 and CTLA-4 blockade in melanoma (dated by TCRdb to the early 2020s). About the full investigation: In patients with melanoma, the researchers looked at the effects of CTLA-4 blockade versus PD-1 blockade on the CD8 T cell response that was melanoma-reactive.

Via the germline V gene, CDR1 is MDHEN and CDR2 SYDVKM. The CDR3 spans 15 residues, from the cysteine through the phenylalanine. The CDR3 DNA has 45 bases and is translated from base 1. At the junction V is shortened by 6 bases and J by 4 bases, with 15 bases in between. As regards this clone: It lacks a known antigen. The sample holds no much larger clone one base away, and base qualities are not on file.

Libraries were built with the immunoSEQ multiplex PCR assay. In its TCRdb copy, this immuneACCESS table keeps in-frame sequences only and misses some clones. Where compared with another copy, unresolved V genes explain less than half of these, and the others have no known cause. The sample table shows under 40,000 clones, and 88% are seen once. The ten largest clonotypes hold roughly 6.8% of the sample. This receptor was identified in a human donor with melanoma. Here the chain combines TRBV28 and TRBJ1-4; no D segment can be confidently identified. The specimen was CD8+ T cells from peripheral blood, collected from a patient given anti-PD-1 treatment. The CDR3 region: CASRPRQTFNEKLFF. The nucleotides read TGTGCCAGCAGGCCGCGTCAAACTTTTAATGAAAAACTGTTTTTT. Reference TRBV28 and TRBJ1-4 genes cover what lies past the CDR3, so the full variable domain is DVKVTQSSRYLVKRTGEKVFLECVQDMDHENMFWYRQDPGLGLRLIYFSYDVKMKEKGDIPEGYSVSREKKERFSLILESASTNQTSMYLCASRPRQTFNEKLFFGSGTQLSVL.